The clone carrying this T cell receptor beta chain was observed once. This entry belongs to a study of blood T cell repertoires in COVID-19. Study summary: Acute and convalescent COVID-19 samples came from the United States, Italy and Spain. Sources were T cells, B-cell-depleted T cells, or PBMCs; the material itself was cDNA or gDNA.

As originally analysed: Counts of nucleated cells, estimated from reference gene primer amplification, were obtained. Assay: immunoSEQ multiplex PCR; the TCRdb copy retains only in-frame clones and omits some. V and J calls and clone size follow that table, whereas D and trimming were derived from the DNA. The table includes roughly 100,000 clones, approximately 88% detected once. CDR3 length equals 13 residues. V lost 8 bases to trimming and J lost 3 bases; unmatched junction nucleotides: 5. Germline V gene data show CDR1 as MNHEY and CDR2 as SMNVEV (reference sequence). Sequenced sample: peripheral blood. The origin of this receptor is a human donor in a cohort sampled during active COVID-19. J is TRBJ2-3 and V is TRBV27; 7 bases line up with TRBD2. This CDR3 reads CASGTRGTDTQYF. CDR3 in DNA: TGTGCCAGCGGAACGCGGGGGACAGATACGCAGTATTTT.